This T cell receptor (beta chain) is drawn from a study of CD8+CD57+ T cells in acquired aplastic anemia (dated by TCRdb to 2016 to 2019). About the study as a whole: Extracted DNA from sorted CD4+ and CD8+ cells averaged about 2.9 ug, ranging from roughly 0.17 to 27.4 ug. A CD8+CD57+ expansion meant a frequency higher than the mean frequency seen in healthy subjects. Broad study findings and their caveats: Patients and healthy controls showed no significant difference in CD8+ Simpson's diversity (P=0.060). Although some 28 CD8+ CDR3 sequences were shared by patients and controls, these sequences appeared highly expressed in patients and within the immunodominant clones of patients.

As concerns this clonotype: Its antigen is currently not known. Qualities for individual bases were not recorded, and no much larger clone is one base off.

Patients chosen for sequencing had shown expansion of CD8+CD57+ cells by flow cytometry. All patients had severe acquired aplastic anemia diagnosed by International Study of Aplastic Anemia and Agranulocytosis and Camitta criteria. No therapy had been received by the patients at the time of blood sampling. In the study, sorted CD4+ and CD8+ blood T cells from patients with severe aplastic anemia and from healthy subjects underwent deep sequencing of TCR repertoires. Patients were enrolled in the USA under clinicaltrials.gov protocols 00001620, 01623167, 00001397, 00071045, 00081523 and 00961064. Ficoll-Paque density gradient centrifugation was used to isolate peripheral blood mononuclear cells. Before DNA extraction, CD4+ and CD8+ T cells were sorted by FACS or by magnetic beads. The cysteine opens and the phenylalanine closes a CDR3 of 13 amino acids. CDR3 DNA only is kept here, 39 bases in frame from base 1. Clipping removes 6 bases from V and 5 bases from J, with 5 as the unmatched junction base count. The germline V gene (reference sequence) yields SEHNR for CDR1 and FQNEAQ for CDR2.

Profiling of TCR beta VDJ combinations and CDR3 sequences used genomic DNA as the template. TCR repertoire sequencing was run on an Illumina HiSeq 2000. For the original study's pipeline: Repertoires were assessed using TRBV/TRBJ rearrangement plots, CDR3 size and DJ length profiles, and Simpson's diversity index. Whichever DNA sequence was most abundant in the deep sequencing data was defined as the immunodominant clone. CDR3 amino acid sequences were screened for sharing across subjects and were compared with published repertoires and the VDJdb database. TCRdb reanalyzed the raw reads on its own, using fastp at Q25 for trimming and MiXCR for clone calling, and kept in-frame beta chains. Identical CDR3 protein sequences are pooled into one entry, listed with their most common genes and DNA. TCRdb's processing, not the authors', yielded these V and J calls. A total of about 250,000 distinct CDR3 sequences appear in this sample, approximately 45% of them only once. The ten largest clones take up 7% to 10% of the sample.

The sequence was collected from a human donor with aplastic anemia. The sequence is built from TRBV7-9 and TRBJ1-2; TRBD1 matches 8 bases in the middle. Source material: sorted CD4+, CD8+, or CD8+CD57+ T cells (not recorded which) from PBMCs. The nucleotide sequence reads TGTGCCAGCAGTCGGGACAGGCAATATGGCTACACCTTC. Translation gives CASSRDRQYGYTF.